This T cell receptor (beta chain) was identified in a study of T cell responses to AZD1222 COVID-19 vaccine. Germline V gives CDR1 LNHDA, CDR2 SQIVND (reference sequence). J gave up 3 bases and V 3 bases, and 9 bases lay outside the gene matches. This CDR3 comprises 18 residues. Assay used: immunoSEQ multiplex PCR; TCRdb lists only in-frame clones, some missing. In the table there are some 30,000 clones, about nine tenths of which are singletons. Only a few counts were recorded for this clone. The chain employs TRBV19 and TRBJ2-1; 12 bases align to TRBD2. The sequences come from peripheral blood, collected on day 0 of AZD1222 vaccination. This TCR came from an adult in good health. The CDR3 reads CASSIRTSGTDYYNEQFF. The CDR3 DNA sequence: TGTGCCAGTAGTATTCGGACTAGCGGGACAGATTACTACAATGAGCAGTTCTTC.